This is a list of T cell receptor beta chains from one sample in a study of OX40 agonist ivuxolimab in advanced cancers. Data came from immunoSEQ multiplex PCR; TCRdb stores just in-frame clones and leaves some out. The table lists around 60,000 clones, about 88% of them singletons. Specimen: CD4+ or CD8+ T cells sorted from blood, collected in a trial of the OX40 agonist ivuxolimab. The receptors were gathered from an adult with an advanced solid tumor such as melanoma, head and neck, liver or kidney cancer. Both conserved end residues are part of each CDR3. The D gene is left open where the match is weak.

v_call d_call cdr3_length cdr3_aa
TRBV15 - 14 CATSLGVNTGELFF
TRBV28 - 16 CASNRPGTGLVNEQFF
TRBV28 TRBD2 14 CASNSRLASYEQYF
TRBV19 TRBD1 18 CASSRVGTGISNWDTQYF
TRBV9 TRBD1 18 CASSVGITGGAGQETQYF
TRBV6-6 - 12 CGAADPNYGYTF
TRBV2 - 13 CASTADMNTEAFF
TRBV28 TRBD2 13 CASSLSGGEGQYF
TRBV5-5 - 15 CASSFSTGISYEQYF
TRBV29-1 - 15 CSVEVGGRITGELFF
TRBV18 - 9 CASPRGRYF